This T cell receptor beta chain was recorded in a study of molecular identifiers for immune sequencing clone quantification. Study summary: In replicates, the authors split RNA from roughly 20,000 or 100,000 naive CD8 cells five ways and sequenced four. Regarding the study as a whole: Reportedly, one cell's Jurkat TCR RNA was detected within one million naive CD8 cells.

The CDR3 loop spans 15 amino acids. V was trimmed by 3 bases and J by 7 bases, leaving 19 bases between them. Germline-derived CDR1 and CDR2 are DFQATT and SNEGSKA (reference sequence). TCRdb itself ran the PCR reads through MiXCR, one entry per CDR3 protein. The sample lists about 98,000 distinct CDR3 sequences, about a third seen once, with about 9.7% in the top ten. Concerning this clonotype: What it binds is unknown.

The source is a human donor in good health. Some libraries in this study had Jurkat cell RNA spiked in. Sequencing used naive CD8+ T cells from blood, with Jurkat cell RNA spiked in. Subset: FACS-sorted CD8+CD4-CCR7+CD45RA+ naive T cells. V and J are TRBV20-1 and TRBJ1-5, with D unresolved. CDR3 sequence: CSASSADGWIQPQHF. DNA of the CDR3: TGCAGTGCTAGCTCAGCGGACGGGTGGATCCAGCCCCAGCATTTT.